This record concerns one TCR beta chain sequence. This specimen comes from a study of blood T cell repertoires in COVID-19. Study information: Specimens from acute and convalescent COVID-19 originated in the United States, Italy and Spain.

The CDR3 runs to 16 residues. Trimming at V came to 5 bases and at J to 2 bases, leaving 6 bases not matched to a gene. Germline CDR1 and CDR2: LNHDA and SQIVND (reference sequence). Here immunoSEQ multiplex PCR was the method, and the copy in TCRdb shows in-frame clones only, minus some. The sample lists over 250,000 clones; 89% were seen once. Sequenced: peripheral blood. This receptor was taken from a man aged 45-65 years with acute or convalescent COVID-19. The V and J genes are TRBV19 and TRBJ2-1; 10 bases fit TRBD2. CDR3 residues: CASSDGTSATYNEQFF. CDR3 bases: TGTGCCAGTAGTGATGGGACTAGCGCTACCTACAATGAGCAGTTCTTC.